The 23 T cell receptor beta chains below were found in one sample sequenced in a study of blood T cell repertoires in COVID-19 (dated by TCRdb to 2020 to 2022). The library was prepared using the immunoSEQ multiplex PCR assay. TCRdb limited this immuneACCESS table to in-frame rearrangements with V and J called. A share of clones is missing; checked studies link under half to unresolved V genes, and the rest is unexplained. This sample is represented by approximately 100,000 clones; 80% to 90% of them were singletons. Together, the top ten hold around 1.1% of the sample. The sample was peripheral blood. The receptors shown here come from a human donor in a cohort sampled during active COVID-19.

This chain connects TRBV5-1 to TRBJ2-7, with 8 bases aligning to TRBD1. V trimming: 0 bases; J trimming: 5 bases; junction bases outside the gene matches: 4. The CDR3 spans 14 residues. Germline assignment: CDR1 SGHRS and CDR2 YFSETQ. CDR3 sequence (DNA): TGCGCCAGCAGCTTGGGGACAGGGAATAACGAGCAGTACTTC. This codes for CASSLGTGNNEQYF.

This chain joins TRBV5-1 and TRBJ1-2; maybe TRBD1 (5 bases). Germline-derived CDR1 and CDR2 are SGHRS and YFSETQ. This CDR3 comprises 15 residues. V was shortened by 5 bases and J by 3 bases, with 17 bases between the two germline ends. The CDR3 coding sequence is TGCGCCAGCAGACAAGGTCCAGGGTTAGACTATGGCTACACCTTC. It specifies CASRQGPGLDYGYTF.

The V gene is TRBV6-2 or TRBV6-3, the J gene TRBJ1-3, with TRBD1 as a possible D gene (5 bases). V was cut by 2 bases and J by 4 bases, with 18 bases left in between. CDR1 and CDR2 (germline): MNHEY, SVGEGT. The CDR3 has 17 amino acids. Here the CDR3 reads CASSYETRQPLGNTIYF. CDR3 nucleotides: TGTGCCAGCAGTTACGAAACCCGACAGCCTCTCGGAAACACCATATATTTT.

V usage is TRBV5-1 and J usage is TRBJ2-7; TRBD1 aligns across 10 bases. Germline V gene data show CDR1 as SGHRS and CDR2 as YFSETQ. This CDR3 has 16 residues. The V segment lost 1 base and the J segment 2 bases; nucleotides outside the gene matches: 6. The CDR3 region is CASSLPRTGGPYEQYF. The CDR3 DNA is TGCGCCAGCAGCTTGCCCCGGACAGGGGGGCCCTACGAGCAGTACTTC.

The chain carries TRBV4-1 and TRBJ2-1, with 10 bases fitting TRBD2. CDR3 size: 16 residues. J lost 7 bases, V lost 4 bases, and 10 bases had no gene match. Per germline, CDR1 MGHRA and CDR2 YSYEKL. The CDR3 loop reads CASSRGTSEVGNEQFF. In DNA form, the CDR3 reads TGCGCCAGCAGCCGCGGGACTAGCGAAGTAGGGAATGAGCAGTTCTTC.

The gene calls are TRBV24-1 and TRBJ1-1; no firm D call. In germline, CDR1 is KGHDR, CDR2 SFDVKD. CDR3 length: 12 residues. The ends were cut back, 4 bases at V and 10 bases at J, with 12 bases in the middle. The CDR3, as DNA: TGTGCCACCAGTGACCCTGGAGGAAGAGCTTTCTTT. Residues: CATSDPGGRAFF.

The V and J genes are TRBV4-3 and TRBJ1-2; unclear D gene. Deletions cut 0 bases from V and 8 bases from J, with 19 bases between. In germline, CDR1 is LGHNA, CDR2 YSLEER. The CDR3 consists of 16 residues. The CDR3 spells CASSQDRKPEFDGYTF. In DNA, the CDR3 is TGCGCCAGCAGCCAAGATCGTAAACCGGAGTTTGACGGCTACACCTTC.

The rearrangement uses TRBV15 and TRBJ1-4; 7 nucleotides line up with TRBD1. Germline V CDR1 and CDR2: LNHNV, YYDKDF (reference sequence). The CDR3 runs 13 residues. V lost 9 bases and J lost 5; bases outside the gene matches: 6. The CDR3 region has the DNA TGTGCCACACAGAAGGGACAGAATGAAAAACTGTTTTTT. This encodes CATQKGQNEKLFF.

The V call is TRBV11-2, the J call TRBJ2-7; 7 nucleotides align to TRBD2. The CDR3 totals 14 residues. V lost 5 bases and J lost 1; bases outside the gene matches: 5. The germline gives CDR1 SGHAT, CDR2 FQNNGV. This chain's CDR3 is CASSQLASSYEQYF. In nucleotides, the CDR3 is TGTGCCAGCAGCCAACTAGCGTCTTCCTACGAGCAGTACTTC.

V is TRBV3-1 (or the pseudogene TRBV3-2) and J is TRBJ1-1, with TRBD1 as a possible D gene (5 bases). CDR3 length: 14 amino acids. V was clipped by 1 base and J by 11 bases, with 17 bases between them. Germline V gene data show CDR1 as LGHDT and CDR2 as YNNKEL (reference sequence). The CDR3, as DNA: TGTGCCAGCAGCCAAGGCAGGGCGGAACCAGCGGCTTTCTTT. This encodes CASSQGRAEPAAFF.

This clone showed up just a few times. CDR3 sequence: CASSVQQGTGELFF. The CDR3, as DNA: TGTGCCAGCAGCGTACAACAGGGGACCGGGGAGCTGTTTTTT. The V call is TRBV7-3, the J call TRBJ2-2; 7 bases match TRBD1. Germline loops: CDR1 SGHTA, CDR2 FQGTGA. V was clipped by 5 bases and J by 5 bases; unmatched bases: 5. The CDR3 totals 14 residues.

The chain is built from TRBV4-1 and TRBJ1-2, with 7 bases fitting TRBD1. V gave up 4 bases and J gave up 3 bases; unmatched junction bases: 8. This CDR3 contains 15 residues. Per the germline V gene, CDR1 is MGHRA and CDR2 is YSYEKL. The CDR3: CASSPPRQGDYGYTF. CDR3 DNA sequence: TGCGCCAGCAGCCCCCCCCGACAGGGAGACTATGGCTACACCTTC.

This chain uses TRBV6-5 with TRBJ2-1, with D possibly matching TRBD2 (5 bases). CDR3 length: 15 residues. V was clipped by 6 bases and J by 0 bases, with 12 bases between them. Germline loops: CDR1 MNHEY, CDR2 SVGAGI. In DNA, the CDR3 is TGTGCCAGCAGCCAAGAGGGCACCTCCTACAATGAGCAGTTCTTC. Translation: CASSQEGTSYNEQFF.

V and J are TRBV5-1 and TRBJ2-1; perhaps TRBD2 as D (7 bases). The V and J ends lost 4 bases and 2 bases respectively, with 13 bases between them. The CDR3 runs to 15 residues. Germline V gene data show CDR1 as SGHRS and CDR2 as YFSETQ. CDR3 sequence: CASSPGGGAYNEQFF. The CDR3, as DNA: TGCGCCAGCAGCCCGGGCGGGGGCGCCTACAATGAGCAGTTCTTC.

This clone was counted a single time. The V gene is TRBV14, the J gene TRBJ1-4, with TRBD1 identical over 7 bases. V shed 0 bases, J shed 8 bases, and the junction held 3 bases outside the gene matches. Looked up from germline, CDR1 is SGHDN and CDR2 is FVKESK. This CDR3 is built from 14 residues. The CDR3 nucleotides read TGTGCCAGCAGCCAAGATTGGACAGGAGAAAAACTGTTTTTT. Translating gives CASSQDWTGEKLFF. The full variable domain, in which reference TRBV14 and TRBJ1-4 provide the parts outside the CDR3, is EAGVTQFPSHSVIEKGQTVTLRCDPISGHDNLYWYRRVMGKEIKFLLHFVKESKQDESGMPNNRFLAERTGGTYSTLKVQPAELEDSGVYFCASSQDWTGEKLFFGSGTQLSVL.

V is TRBV12-3 or TRBV12-4 and J is TRBJ2-7, with D perhaps matching TRBD1 (5 bases). The ends were cut back, 3 bases at V and 4 bases at J, with 10 bases in the middle. The CDR3 extends over 13 amino acids. CDR3 region: CASSFQGSYEQYF. The CDR3 DNA is TGTGCCAGCAGTTTTCAGGGATCATACGAGCAGTACTTC.

The J gene is TRBJ2-3, the V gene TRBV4-3; 7 bases agree with TRBD2. The CDR3 extends over 18 amino acids. The V gene's germline CDR1 is LGHNA and CDR2 YSLEER. The ends lost 1 base at V and 2 bases at J; junction bases unmatched: 12. The CDR3 here is CASSQAIAGASYTDTQYF. The CDR3 nucleotides read TGCGCCAGCAGCCAAGCCATTGCGGGAGCCTCCTACACAGATACGCAGTATTTT.

The chain combines TRBV6-1 with TRBJ2-3, with 8 positions matching TRBD1. This CDR3 spans 15 amino acids. The germline CDR1 and CDR2 sequences are MNHNS and SASEGT. Trimming at V came to 1 base and at J to 3 bases, leaving 3 bases not matched to a gene. The CDR3 spells CASSEGQGATDTQYF. CDR3 nucleotide sequence: TGTGCCAGCAGTGAAGGTCAGGGGGCAACAGATACGCAGTATTTT.

The rearrangement links TRBV7-7 to TRBJ2-7, with 7 bases identical to TRBD1. Trimming removed 2 bases from V and 2 bases from J; junction bases left unmatched: 6. The CDR3 loop spans 15 amino acids. CDR1 and CDR2 (germline): SSHAT, FNYEAQ (reference sequence). CDR3 sequence reads: CASSLYEGAAYEQYF. The CDR3 DNA sequence: TGTGCCAGCAGCTTATACGAGGGGGCCGCCTACGAGCAGTACTTC.

This chain uses TRBV5-4 with TRBJ2-4; 8 nucleotides line up with TRBD1. The CDR3 is 15 amino acids. Looked up from germline, CDR1 is SGHNT and CDR2 is YYREEE (reference sequence). The ends lost 3 bases at V and 6 bases at J; junction bases unmatched: 8. CDR3 bases: TGTGCCAGCAGCTCTAACCGGGACAGGAGAAACATTCAGTACTTC. This sequence encodes CASSSNRDRRNIQYF.

This clone was recorded only once. The genes are TRBV18 and TRBJ1-4; 8 bases agree with TRBD1. CDR3 length: 17 residues. V lost 2 bases to trimming and J lost 4 bases; unmatched junction nucleotides: 9. Germline V lookup: CDR1 KGHSH, CDR2 LQKENI. CDR3 bases: TGTGCCAGCTCACCAGACCAGGGGGCGCCGCATAATGAAAAACTGTTTTTT. Translating gives CASSPDQGAPHNEKLFF.

The chain recombines TRBV7-9 with TRBJ2-3; maybe TRBD1 (6 bases). CDR3 length: 18 amino acids. V lost 3 bases and J 3 bases, leaving 22 bases between the germline ends. Germline V gene lookup returns CDR1 SEHNR and CDR2 FQNEAQ (reference sequence). DNA for the CDR3: TGTGCCAGCAGCTTTAATGCCATCCAAGGGGGTGGGACAGATACGCAGTATTTT. Amino acids: CASSFNAIQGGGTDTQYF.

This chain uses TRBV9 with TRBJ2-2, with a weak D call TRBD1 (5 bases). This CDR3 region has 15 residues. Germline CDR1 SGDLS, CDR2 YYNGEE. V lost 5 bases and J 3 bases, leaving 14 bases between the germline ends. The CDR3 here is CASSFNPQDTGELFF. The CDR3 coding sequence is TGTGCCAGCAGTTTCAATCCACAGGACACCGGGGAGCTGTTTTTT.